A selection of T cell receptor beta chains follows, all from one sample in a study of blood T cell repertoires in COVID-19. Measured with immunoSEQ multiplex PCR; TCRdb has only the in-frame clones, and not every one. The profile shows approximately 200,000 clones, more than 75% of them singletons. Sequencing input: peripheral blood. These receptor sequences come from a middle-aged man with active or convalescent COVID-19. Both conserved end residues are part of each CDR3. The D gene is left open where the match is weak. Clone size is not always given. Where it is, it says once, few, many or a class for expanded clones.

CDR3 protein | CDR3 DNA | clone size | V gene | D gene | J gene
CASSPTGGTYEQYF | TGCGCCAGCAGCCCGACAGGGGGGACCTACGAGCAGTACTTC | NA | TRBV4-1 | TRBD1 | TRBJ2-7
CASSPPTGTDNTGELFF | TGTGCCAGCAGTCCCCCGACCGGGACAGATAACACCGGGGAGCTGTTTTTT | NA | TRBV7-8 | TRBD1 | TRBJ2-2
CASSLGARGYEQYF | TGCGCCAGCAGCTTGGGTGCCCGAGGGTACGAGCAGTACTTC | NA | TRBV5-1 | NA | TRBJ2-7
CAWAGQGITEAFF | TGTGCCTGGGCGGGACAGGGAATCACTGAAGCTTTCTTT | few | TRBV30 | TRBD1 | TRBJ1-1
CASSIERGNPGLDYNEQFF | TGTGCCAGTAGTATCGAACGGGGAAACCCGGGACTGGATTACAATGAGCAGTTCTTC | NA | TRBV19 | NA | TRBJ2-1
CASTGLGKGNEQFF | TGTGCCAGCACAGGACTGGGTAAGGGCAATGAGCAGTTCTTC | NA | TRBV6-5 | NA | TRBJ2-1
CATSGGWNSPLHF | TGTGCCACTTCAGGGGGCTGGAATTCACCCCTCCACTTT | NA | TRBV24-1 | TRBD1 | TRBJ1-6
CASSKGAMNTGELFF | TGTGCTAGCAGCAAGGGGGCAATGAACACCGGGGAGCTGTTTTTT | NA | TRBV7-7 | TRBD1 | TRBJ2-2
CATSRARATNEKLFF | TGTGCCACCAGCAGAGCGAGAGCAACTAATGAAAAACTGTTTTTT | NA | TRBV15 | NA | TRBJ1-4
CASSLIGAGNTIYF | TGTGCCAGCAGTTTAATAGGGGCCGGAAACACCATATATTTT | NA | TRBV27 | NA | TRBJ1-3
CASSEAQGYTDTQYF | TGTGCCAGCAGTGAAGCACAGGGATACACAGATACGCAGTATTTT | NA | TRBV6-1 | NA | TRBJ2-3
CAWSLTGLSSYNEQFF | TGTGCCTGGAGTCTTACAGGGCTAAGCTCCTACAATGAGCAGTTCTTC | once | TRBV30 | NA | TRBJ2-1
CASSARGGVHTQYF | TGTGCCAGCAGCGCCAGGGGAGGGGTCCATACGCAGTATTTT | once | TRBV2 | NA | TRBJ2-3
CASSVEVDYEQYF | TGTGCCAGCAGCGTGGAGGTTGACTACGAGCAGTACTTC | few | TRBV7-6 | NA | TRBJ2-7
CASSHGTVAKNIQYF | TGCGCCAGCAGCCACGGGACAGTAGCCAAAAACATTCAGTACTTC | once | TRBV4-1 | TRBD1 | TRBJ2-4
CASSPSWTGGNEQYF | TGTGCCAGCAGCCCGTCGTGGACAGGGGGTAACGAGCAGTACTTC | few | TRBV28 | TRBD1 | TRBJ2-7
CASSHYPGVGRNYEQYF | TGTGCCAGCAGTCACTACCCCGGGGTCGGTAGGAACTACGAGCAGTACTTC | once | TRBV28 | NA | TRBJ2-7
CASSEGVDNSPLHF | TGTGCCAGCTCCGAGGGGGTTGACAATTCACCCCTCCACTTT | NA | TRBV28 | NA | TRBJ1-6
CASSETGGASNSPLHF | TGTGCCAGCAGTGAGACAGGGGGCGCAAGTAATTCACCCCTCCACTTT | few | TRBV6-1 | TRBD1 | TRBJ1-6
CASSPVIAGQQYF | TGTGCCAGCAGCCCGGTAATTGCGGGGCAGCAGTATTTT | NA | TRBV7-3 | NA | TRBJ2-3
CASSLRGVSSYNEQFF | TGTGCCAGCAGTTTACGGGGGGTTAGCTCCTACAATGAGCAGTTCTTC | NA | TRBV27 | TRBD2 | TRBJ2-1
CASSSQGGQFF | TGTGCCAGCAGCTCACAGGGTGGGCAGTTCTTC | NA | TRBV11-2 | NA | TRBJ2-1
CASSPGGLAYNEQFF | TGTGCCAGCAGCCCCGGGGGACTAGCTTACAATGAGCAGTTCTTC | NA | TRBV7-3 | TRBD2 | TRBJ2-1
CASSLHGAGRKGFYGNTIYF | TGTGCCAGCAGCTTGCATGGGGCTGGTCGGAAGGGGTTTTACGGAAACACCATATATTTT | once | TRBV5-5 | NA | TRBJ1-3
CASSFRGGNEQFF | TGTGCCAGCAGTTTTCGGGGGGGCAATGAGCAGTTCTTC | NA | TRBV28 | TRBD2 | TRBJ2-1
CASLTGFQETQYF | TGTGCCAGCTTGACAGGGTTTCAAGAGACCCAGTACTTC | NA | TRBV2 | TRBD1 | TRBJ2-5
CASSKTGGTTYEQYF | TGTGCCAGTAGTAAAACAGGGGGTACAACCTACGAGCAGTACTTC | NA | TRBV19 | TRBD1 | TRBJ2-7
CASSSIRETQFEAFF | TGTGCCAGCTCCTCTATCCGGGAAACCCAGTTTGAAGCTTTCTTT | NA | TRBV18 | NA | TRBJ1-1
CASSPLAGGAGNTIYF | TGCGCCAGCAGCCCATTAGCTGGGGGCGCAGGAAACACCATATATTTT | NA | TRBV5-1 | NA | TRBJ1-3
CASAQVYRSLYGYTF | TGTGCCAGCGCCCAAGTCTACAGGAGCCTCTATGGCTACACCTTC | NA | TRBV5-6 | NA | TRBJ1-2
CASSLGDRDYGYTF | TGCGCCAGCAGCTTGGGGGACAGGGACTATGGCTACACCTTC | NA | TRBV5-1 | TRBD1 | TRBJ1-2
CASRGGGQSAFF | TGTGCCAGCAGAGGTGGGGGCCAATCGGCTTTCTTT | NA | TRBV12-3/TRBV12-4 | NA | TRBJ1-1
CASSFGRVSYEQYF | TGTGCCAGCAGCTTTGGCAGGGTCTCCTACGAGCAGTACTTC | NA | TRBV13 | NA | TRBJ2-7
CASSSTSGGLNIQYF | TGCGCCAGCAGCTCGACTAGCGGGGGGCTAAACATTCAGTACTTC | NA | TRBV5-1 | TRBD2 | TRBJ2-4
CASRGGHQETQYF | TGTGCCAGTAGGGGAGGGCACCAAGAGACCCAGTACTTC | NA | TRBV19 | TRBD2 | TRBJ2-5
CASSSRYSNTGELFF | TGTGCCAGCAGCTCCCGCTACTCGAACACCGGGGAGCTGTTTTTT | NA | TRBV9 | NA | TRBJ2-2
CAWSGRLAGGTDTQYF | TGTGCCTGGAGTGGTCGACTAGCGGGAGGCACAGATACGCAGTATTTT | NA | TRBV30 | TRBD2 | TRBJ2-3
CASSLRRTSEDEQYF | TGCGCCAGCAGCCTTCGACGGACTAGCGAGGACGAGCAGTACTTC | NA | TRBV4-1 | TRBD2 | TRBJ2-7
CASSPKGDRGPLLSLGGYGYTF | TGTGCCAGTAGTCCTAAGGGGGACAGGGGGCCCCTCTTGAGCCTGGGCGGCTATGGCTACACCTTC | once | TRBV19 | TRBD1 | TRBJ1-2
CASSLSTLYEQYF | TGTGCCAGCAGTTTATCTACCCTCTACGAGCAGTACTTC | NA | TRBV28 | NA | TRBJ2-7
CASSREVNTEAFF | TGTGCCAGCTCACGGGAGGTGAACACTGAAGCTTTCTTT | NA | TRBV18 | NA | TRBJ1-1
CASGGGWTEAFF | TGTGCCAGCGGAGGGGGCTGGACTGAAGCTTTCTTT | once | TRBV28 | TRBD1 | TRBJ1-1
CASSYSTGRNSPLHF | TGTGCCAGCAGTTATTCGACAGGGAGGAATTCACCCCTCCACTTT | NA | TRBV6-5 | TRBD1 | TRBJ1-6
CASSQHLLRDRDNYGYTF | TGCGCCAGCAGCCAACACTTGCTTCGGGACAGGGATAACTATGGCTACACCTTC | NA | TRBV4-1 | TRBD1 | TRBJ1-2
CASSLTGGTYNEQFF | TGTGCCAGCAGCTTGACAGGGGGAACCTACAATGAGCAGTTCTTC | once | TRBV5-6 | TRBD1 | TRBJ2-1
CASTDAGISGNTIYF | TGCGCCAGCACGGACGCGGGTATCTCTGGAAACACCATATATTTT | few | TRBV4-1 | NA | TRBJ1-3
CASSPRPEFPGHNYEQYF | TGTGCCAGCAGCCCCCGCCCCGAATTTCCGGGACACAACTACGAGCAGTACTTC | NA | TRBV9 | NA | TRBJ2-7
CASQIAGDRDTQYF | TGTGCCAGCCAGATAGCGGGAGATAGAGATACGCAGTATTTT | NA | TRBV5-6 | TRBD2 | TRBJ2-3
CASSPWASGGSGEQFF | TGTGCCAGCAGCCCTTGGGCTAGCGGGGGAAGTGGTGAGCAGTTCTTC | NA | TRBV7-9 | TRBD2 | TRBJ2-1
CASSLLAGMPYEQYF | TGTGCCAGCAGTTTATTAGCGGGCATGCCCTACGAGCAGTACTTC | NA | TRBV27 | TRBD2 | TRBJ2-7
CASSFRGWLETQYF | TGTGCCAGCAGTTTTCGGGGGTGGCTGGAGACCCAGTACTTC | NA | TRBV27 | NA | TRBJ2-5
CASSFNLAVYNEQFF | TGTGCCAGTAGTTTCAACCTAGCGGTCTACAATGAGCAGTTCTTC | NA | TRBV19 | TRBD2 | TRBJ2-1
CASSLRTGVQGSPLHF | TGTGCCAGCAGTTTAAGGACAGGGGTTCAAGGTTCACCCCTCCACTTT | NA | TRBV27 | TRBD1 | TRBJ1-6
CASRGGTDTQYF | TGTGCCAGTAGGGGGGGAACAGATACGCAGTATTTT | NA | TRBV6-6 | NA | TRBJ2-3
CASSSQVQTEAFF | TGTGCCAGCAGTTCACAGGTCCAGACTGAAGCTTTCTTT | NA | TRBV6-5 | NA | TRBJ1-1
CASRLAGGLVWEQYF | TGTGCCAGCCGACTAGCGGGGGGGCTCGTTTGGGAGCAGTACTTC | NA | TRBV9 | TRBD2 | TRBJ2-7
CSAMGGLTNYGYTF | TGCAGCGCCATGGGAGGCCTGACTAACTATGGCTACACCTTC | NA | TRBV29-1 | NA | TRBJ1-2
CASSPGRRSGNTIYF | TGTGCCAGCAGCCCAGGCCGCCGCTCTGGAAACACCATATATTTT | once | TRBV11-2 | NA | TRBJ1-3
CASRGPRGTEAFF | TGTGCCAGTAGGGGCCCACGGGGCACTGAAGCTTTCTTT | NA | TRBV19 | NA | TRBJ1-1